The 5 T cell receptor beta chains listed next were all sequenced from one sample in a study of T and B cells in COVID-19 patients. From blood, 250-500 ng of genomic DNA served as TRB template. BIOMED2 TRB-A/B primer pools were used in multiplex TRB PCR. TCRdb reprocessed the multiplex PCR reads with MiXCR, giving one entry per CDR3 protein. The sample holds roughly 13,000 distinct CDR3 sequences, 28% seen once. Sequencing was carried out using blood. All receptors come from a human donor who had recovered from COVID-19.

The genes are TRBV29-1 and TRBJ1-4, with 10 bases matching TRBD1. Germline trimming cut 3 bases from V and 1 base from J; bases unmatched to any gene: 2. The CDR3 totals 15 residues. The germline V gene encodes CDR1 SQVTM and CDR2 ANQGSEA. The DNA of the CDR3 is TGCAGCGTTGAGAGGACAGGGGGAACTAATGAAAAACTGTTTTTT. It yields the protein CSVERTGGTNEKLFF.

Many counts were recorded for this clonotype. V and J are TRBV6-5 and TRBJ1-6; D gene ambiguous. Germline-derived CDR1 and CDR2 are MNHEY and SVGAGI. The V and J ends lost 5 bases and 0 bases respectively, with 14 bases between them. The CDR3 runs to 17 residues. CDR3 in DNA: TGTGCCAGCAGTACTCCCCCGGGGAGCTCCTATAATTCACCCCTCCACTTT. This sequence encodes CASSTPPGSSYNSPLHF.

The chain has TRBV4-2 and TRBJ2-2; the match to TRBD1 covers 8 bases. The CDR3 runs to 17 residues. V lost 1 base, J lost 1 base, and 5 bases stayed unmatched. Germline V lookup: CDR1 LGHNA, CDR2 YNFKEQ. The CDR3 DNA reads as TGTGCCAGCAGCCAAGGAGGGGGGACAGGGAACACCGGGGAGCTGTTTTTT. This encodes CASSQGGGTGNTGELFF.

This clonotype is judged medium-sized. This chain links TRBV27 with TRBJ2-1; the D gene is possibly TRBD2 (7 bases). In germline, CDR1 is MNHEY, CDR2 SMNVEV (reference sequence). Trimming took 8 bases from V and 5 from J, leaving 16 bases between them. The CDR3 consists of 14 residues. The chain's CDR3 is CASRKGGVNNEQFF. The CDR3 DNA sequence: TGTGCCAGCCGGAAAGGGGGGGTTAACAATGAGCAGTTCTTC.

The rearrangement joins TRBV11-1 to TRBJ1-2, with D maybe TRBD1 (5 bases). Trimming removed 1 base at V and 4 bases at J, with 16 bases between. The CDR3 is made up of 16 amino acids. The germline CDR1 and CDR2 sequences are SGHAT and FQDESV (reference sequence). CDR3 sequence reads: CASSLEGGARPYGYTF. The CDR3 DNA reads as TGTGCCAGCAGCTTAGAAGGAGGGGCGCGGCCCTATGGCTACACCTTC.